What follows is one TCR beta chain and its context. Its antigen is still unknown. Germline V CDR1 and CDR2: MNHNY, SVGAGI (reference sequence). The CDR3 covers 16 residues. The data derive from a study of post-analysis software for immune sequencing data. General study findings and limits: F measure clustering grouped samples strongly by preparation batch. With TRBV5-6, TRBV5-1 and TRBV20-1 included, about 5 TRBV segments were more frequent in patients than in controls.

Tagging with unique molecular identifiers was a feature of the TCR beta cDNA libraries. When roughly 1 to 10 million T cells were used, they gave approximately 450,000 cDNA molecules. TCRdb itself ran the PCR reads through MiXCR, one entry per CDR3 protein. The sample lists more than 450,000 distinct CDR3 sequences; 44% were seen once. The TCR sequence derives from a girl aged 10 to 17 with multiple sclerosis. The chain joins TRBV6-6 to TRBJ2-5; possible D gene TRBD2, 5 bases. Gene TRBJ2-4 matches the end of the DNA better, so the J call may be wrong. Sample: blood. The CDR3 sequence is CASSSDPWRRANIQYF. For the CDR3, the DNA is TGTGCCAGCAGTTCAGACCCCTGGAGGCGGGCAAACATTCAGTACTTC.